The clone carrying this T cell receptor (beta chain) has just a few counts. The target antigen is unknown. This entry is derived from a study of post-analysis software for immune sequencing data. General observations from the study: With TRBV5-6, TRBV5-1 and TRBV20-1 included, several TRBV segments were more frequent in patients than in controls.

Trimming stripped 2 bases from V and 4 bases from J, with 13 bases between. The CDR3 consists of 15 residues. cDNA libraries of TCR beta carried unique molecular identifiers. Each CDR3 protein is one row after TCRdb ran MiXCR on the PCR reads. In the table there are 380,000 or so distinct CDR3 sequences, around 37% of which are singletons. The rearrangement joins TRBV12-3 or TRBV12-4 to TRBJ2-3; the D call may be TRBD1 or TRBD2 (5 bases each). The specimen was blood. The clonotype originates from a girl aged 10-17 years with multiple sclerosis. The DNA of the CDR3 is TGTGCCAGCAGTTTAAATCGCAGGGACCCAGATACGCAGTATTTT. Translation: CASSLNRRDPDTQYF.